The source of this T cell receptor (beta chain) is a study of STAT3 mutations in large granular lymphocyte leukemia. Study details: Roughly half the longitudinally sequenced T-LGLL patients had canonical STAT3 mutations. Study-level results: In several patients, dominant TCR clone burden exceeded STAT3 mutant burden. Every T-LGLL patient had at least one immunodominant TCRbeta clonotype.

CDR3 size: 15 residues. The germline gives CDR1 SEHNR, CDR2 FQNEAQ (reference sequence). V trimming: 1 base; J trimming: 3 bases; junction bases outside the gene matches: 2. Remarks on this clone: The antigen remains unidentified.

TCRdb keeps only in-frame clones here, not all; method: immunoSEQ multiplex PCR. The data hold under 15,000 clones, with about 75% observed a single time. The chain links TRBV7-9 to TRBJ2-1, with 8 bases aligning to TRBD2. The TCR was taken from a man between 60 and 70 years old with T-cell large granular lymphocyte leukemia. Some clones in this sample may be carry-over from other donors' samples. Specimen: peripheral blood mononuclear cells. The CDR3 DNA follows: TGTGCCAGCAGCTTAGTACTAGCGGACTACAATGAGCAGTTCTTC. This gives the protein CASSLVLADYNEQFF.